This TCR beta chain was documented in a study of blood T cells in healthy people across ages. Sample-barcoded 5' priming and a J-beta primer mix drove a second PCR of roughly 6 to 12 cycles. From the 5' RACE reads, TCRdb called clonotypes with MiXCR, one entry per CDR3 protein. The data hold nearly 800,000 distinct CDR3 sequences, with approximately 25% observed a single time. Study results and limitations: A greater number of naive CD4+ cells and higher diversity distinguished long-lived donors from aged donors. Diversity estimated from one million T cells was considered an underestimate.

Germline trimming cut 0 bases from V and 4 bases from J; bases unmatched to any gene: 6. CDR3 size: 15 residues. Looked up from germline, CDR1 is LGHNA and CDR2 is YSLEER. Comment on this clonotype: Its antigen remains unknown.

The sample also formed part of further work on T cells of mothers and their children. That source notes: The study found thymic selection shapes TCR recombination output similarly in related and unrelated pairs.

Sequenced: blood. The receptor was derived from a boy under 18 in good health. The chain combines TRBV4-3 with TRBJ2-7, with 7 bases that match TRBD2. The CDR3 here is CASSQDWGGSYEQYF. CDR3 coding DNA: TGCGCCAGCAGCCAAGATTGGGGCGGGAGTTACGAGCAGTACTTC.